The present T cell receptor (beta chain) was sequenced within a study of patients and donors after allogeneic stem cell transplantation. From the RT-PCR reads, TCRdb called clonotypes with MiXCR, one entry per CDR3 protein. The table has about 400,000 distinct CDR3 sequences, 15% to 20% seen once; the top ten hold roughly 7%. The sequenced material came from blood, either unsorted or a sorted T cell fraction (not recorded which). This receptor was obtained from a human donor who was either an allogeneic HSCT recipient or a stem cell or donor lymphocyte infusion donor (not recorded which). It is not recorded whose cells these are; they may come from a transplant donor.

The CDR3 protein is CASRGGGLAKNIQYF. The CDR3 nucleotides are TGTGCCAGCAGGGGGGGGGGTCTAGCCAAAAACATTCAGTACTTC. The chain employs TRBV28 and TRBJ2-4; 7 bases fit TRBD2. This CDR3 region has 15 residues. The ends lost 6 bases at V and 0 bases at J; junction bases unmatched: 5. Germline-derived CDR1 and CDR2 are MDHEN and SYDVKM.